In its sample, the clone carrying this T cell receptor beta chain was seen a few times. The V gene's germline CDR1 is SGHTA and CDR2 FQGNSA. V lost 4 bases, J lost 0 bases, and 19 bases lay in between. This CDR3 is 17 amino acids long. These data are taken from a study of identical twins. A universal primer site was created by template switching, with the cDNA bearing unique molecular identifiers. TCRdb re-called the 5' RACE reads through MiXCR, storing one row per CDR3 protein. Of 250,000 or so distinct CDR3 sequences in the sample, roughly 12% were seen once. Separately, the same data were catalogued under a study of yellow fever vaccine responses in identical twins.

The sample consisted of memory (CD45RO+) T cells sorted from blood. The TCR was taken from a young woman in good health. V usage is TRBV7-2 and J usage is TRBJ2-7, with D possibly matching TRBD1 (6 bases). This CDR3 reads CASSWRSGQISSYEQYF. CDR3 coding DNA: TGTGCCAGCAGCTGGCGATCCGGACAGATAAGCTCCTACGAGCAGTACTTC.